This paragraph covers one TCR beta chain sequence. RNA transcripts served as template for amplifying TCR beta CDR3 sequences. HTBI primers were used in a first-round RT-PCR, which preceded a second-round multiplex PCR. Via MiXCR, TCRdb re-called the multiplex PCR reads, giving one row per CDR3 protein. The sample carries about 740,000 distinct CDR3 sequences, roughly two fifths recorded once. This CDR3 region has 15 residues. Trimming took 0 bases from V and 7 from J, leaving 12 bases between them. The germline V gene has CDR1 SGHTA and CDR2 FQGNSA. The sample comes from a study of Graves' ophthalmopathy and Graves' hyperthyroidism.

The rearrangement joins TRBV7-2 to TRBJ1-4; tentative D call: TRBD1 (5 bases). Sequences were obtained from peripheral blood. This receptor was taken from an adult man with Graves' ophthalmopathy. CDR3 DNA: TGTGCCAGCAGCTTAGCTACTACAGGAAGTGAAAAACTGTTTTTT. Protein: CASSLATTGSEKLFF.